The sequence of this T cell receptor (beta chain) was determined in a study of shared clonotypes between healthy human individuals. General study results and limits: Non-shared clonotypes had lower generation probabilities than those shared by all four donors.

Deletions cut 4 bases from V and 6 bases from J, with 13 bases between. CDR1 and CDR2 (germline): WNHNN, SYGVQD (reference sequence). The CDR3 extends over 13 amino acids. On this clone: The antigen is unknown.

Per the authors' pipeline: ImmunoSEQ output lacked quality scores and full-length reads, limiting matched filtering. The method was immunoSEQ multiplex PCR; TCRdb's version includes in-frame clones alone and lacks a portion of them. That table gives V, J and clone size, and the DNA gave D and trimming. The profile shows about 1 million clones, around 76% of them singletons. Sequencing was performed on memory CD4+ T cells sorted from blood. Described subset: CD45RA-negative fraction. This TCR was sampled from a man aged 18-30 years in good health. This chain uses TRBV10-1 with TRBJ2-7; D might be TRBD2 (6 bases). The CDR3 loop reads CASSAQVGGEQYF. The CDR3 bases are TGCGCCAGCAGTGCGCAGGTCGGGGGCGAGCAGTACTTC.